These T cell receptor beta chains were read from a single sample in a study of CD8+ T cells in alopecia areata. Measured with immunoSEQ multiplex PCR; TCRdb has only the in-frame clones, and not every one. This sample has some 200,000 clones, with about three fifths found just once. Material: CD4+ T cells sorted from blood, obtained at week 4, from a patient treated with tofacitinib. These receptors originate from a human donor with alopecia areata. The CDR3 runs from the conserved cysteine through the conserved F or W. D genes are given only for firm matches. Part of the rows lack a size; the others show once, few, many or a class for expanded clones.

V	size	D	J	DNA	CDR3
TRBV29-1	few	TRBD2	TRBJ2-3	TGCAGCGTTGTAGCGGGGGCCCTCACAGATACGCAGTATTTT	CSVVAGALTDTQYF
TRBV10-3	few	TRBD1	TRBJ1-1	TGTGCCATCAGTGACCCGAGGACAGGGATGAACACTGAAGCTTTCTTT	CAISDPRTGMNTEAFF
TRBV6-5	NA	TRBD1	TRBJ1-2	TGTGCCAGCAGTGGACAGGGACCGAATGGCTACACCTTC	CASSGQGPNGYTF
TRBV30	NA	NA	TRBJ1-2	TGTGCCTGGAGTGTACTGGGAGATGGCTACACCTTC	CAWSVLGDGYTF
TRBV2	once	NA	TRBJ2-5	TGTGCCAGCAGTGCTGAAGAGACCCAGTACTTC	CASSAEETQYF
TRBV29-1	many	NA	TRBJ1-4	TGCAGCGCCGTGGACGGAACTAATGAAAAACTGTTTTTT	CSAVDGTNEKLFF
TRBV5-4	NA	NA	TRBJ2-2	TGTGCCAGCAGCTTTGGGACACCGAACACCGGGGAGCTGTTTTTT	CASSFGTPNTGELFF
TRBV5-6	NA	TRBD2	TRBJ2-1	TGTGCCAGCAGCTTAACGGGAGGGAATGAGCAGTTCTTC	CASSLTGGNEQFF
TRBV9	NA	NA	TRBJ2-1	TGTGCCAGCAGCGTAGCTCCGGGACACTTAGATGAGCAGTTCTTC	CASSVAPGHLDEQFF
TRBV30	NA	TRBD1	TRBJ1-1	TGTGCCTGGAGTTCCCTCCGACAGGGGCTCACTGAAGCTTTCTTT	CAWSSLRQGLTEAFF
TRBV29-1	few	TRBD1	TRBJ1-1	TGCAGCGTAAGGACAGGGAAGGACACTGAAGCTTTCTTT	CSVRTGKDTEAFF
TRBV11-2	NA	TRBD1	TRBJ1-2	TGTGCCAGCAGCTTAGACAGGGGGAGAGACACCTTC	CASSLDRGRDTF
TRBV30	NA	NA	TRBJ2-7	TGTGCCTGGAGACCTCAGGGTTCCTACGAGCAGTACTTC	CAWRPQGSYEQYF
TRBV28	NA	NA	TRBJ1-1	TGTGCCAGCATTAACGGGGCGCAACCCCCGGGCACTGAAGCTTTCTTT	CASINGAQPPGTEAFF
TRBV29-1	few	NA	TRBJ2-2	TGCAGCGTTGAAGAGATGGGCGCCGGGGAGCTGTTTTTT	CSVEEMGAGELFF
TRBV29-1	NA	NA	TRBJ2-5	TGCAGCGTGGGGCAGGAGACCCAGTACTTC	CSVGQETQYF
TRBV29-1	NA	NA	TRBJ1-2	TGCAGCGTATCCGCAGGGACTGATGGCTACACCTTC	CSVSAGTDGYTF
TRBV29-1	NA	NA	TRBJ1-1	TGCAGCGTCCTTCAAACGAACACTGAAGCTTTCTTT	CSVLQTNTEAFF
TRBV4-3	few	TRBD1	TRBJ2-7	TGCGCCAGCAGCCAAGGACTTGGGACAGGGACTTCCTACGAGCAGTACTTC	CASSQGLGTGTSYEQYF
TRBV2	NA	TRBD1	TRBJ1-6	TGTGCCAGCAGGAGGGACAGAACGAATAATTCACCCCTCCACTTT	CASRRDRTNNSPLHF
TRBV10-3	few	TRBD2	TRBJ2-3	TGTGCCACATCCCTAGCGGGGGACACAGATACGCAGTATTTT	CATSLAGDTDTQYF
TRBV7-8	once	TRBD2	TRBJ2-3	TGTGCCAGCGGGGGGGTCGGCACAGATACGCAGTATTTT	CASGGVGTDTQYF
TRBV6-5	NA	NA	TRBJ2-5	TGTGCCAGCGCGACTAGTAAGGAGACCCAGTACTTC	CASATSKETQYF
TRBV5-1	NA	TRBD1	TRBJ2-7	TGCGCCAGCAGCTTAACAGGGGGTGAGCAGTACTTC	CASSLTGGEQYF
TRBV7-9	few	NA	TRBJ1-4	TGTGCCAGCAGCTTTTTTTCCTACAGCGCTAATGAAAAACTGTTTTTT	CASSFFSYSANEKLFF
TRBV14	NA	NA	TRBJ1-2	TGTGCCAGCAGCCAAGAGGTCCGAAGGGGCTACACCTTC	CASSQEVRRGYTF
TRBV4-3	NA	NA	TRBJ1-5	TGCGCCAGCAGCACCCGAATTCGGGACACCCAGCATTTT	CASSTRIRDTQHF
TRBV30	few	TRBD1	TRBJ1-1	TGTGCCTGGACCCATAGCGGGGGACAGCTTGAAGCTTTCTTT	CAWTHSGGQLEAFF
TRBV30	NA	NA	TRBJ2-7	TGTGCCTGGAGTAGGATGCTAGGGAACTCTGACGAGCAGTACTTC	CAWSRMLGNSDEQYF
TRBV2	NA	TRBD1	TRBJ2-3	TGTGCCAGCAGGAAGAGGACAGGGGAGGCAGATACGCAGTATTTT	CASRKRTGEADTQYF
TRBV6-5	NA	TRBD1	TRBJ2-4	TGTGCCAGCAGTTACGGTTCCGGGACAGGGGTAGACATTCAGTACTTC	CASSYGSGTGVDIQYF
TRBV4-3	NA	NA	TRBJ2-5	TGCGCCAGCAGCCGAAATACTAGACAAGAGACCCAGTACTTC	CASSRNTRQETQYF
TRBV29-1	NA	TRBD1	TRBJ1-2	TGCAGCGTTTGGTGGCAAGGAACAGGGGATTGGGACTATGGCTACACCTTC	CSVWWQGTGDWDYGYTF
TRBV29-1	NA	TRBD1	TRBJ2-7	TGCAGCGTTGCTAGGGGGCGTGACGAGCAGTACTTC	CSVARGRDEQYF
TRBV30	NA	NA	TRBJ2-1	TGTGCCTGGACTGGAGGTCACAATGAGCAGTTCTTC	CAWTGGHNEQFF
TRBV7-9	once	TRBD1	TRBJ1-1	TGTGCCAGCAGCAGACCAGGGGGCAGCAACACTGAAGCTTTCTTT	CASSRPGGSNTEAFF
TRBV13	NA	TRBD2	TRBJ2-7	TGTGCCAGCAGCTTAAGCGGGGGGCGCTACGAGCAGTACTTC	CASSLSGGRYEQYF
TRBV6-6	few	NA	TRBJ1-1	TGTGCCACGCGACGCTCCATCCGGGGGACTAACACTGAAGCTTTCTTT	CATRRSIRGTNTEAFF
TRBV29-1	NA	TRBD2	TRBJ2-3	TGCAGCGTTGGGGCCCCGCGGGGGGCCACAGATACGCAGTATTTT	CSVGAPRGATDTQYF
TRBV4-1	NA	TRBD2	TRBJ2-3	TGCGCCAGCAGCCAAGCCCCAGCGGGGACCACAGATACGCAGTATTTT	CASSQAPAGTTDTQYF
TRBV6-4	NA	NA	TRBJ2-6	TGTGCCAACGACCGGGCCCGAATGACTGGGGCCAACGTCCTGACTTTC	CANDRARMTGANVLTF
TRBV14	NA	NA	TRBJ1-2	TGTGCCAGCAGCCAAGAGCAGGGCCTCTATGGCTACACCTTC	CASSQEQGLYGYTF
TRBV29-1	NA	NA	TRBJ1-1	TGCAGCGTAACAGGGTTTGGCACTGAAGCTTTCTTT	CSVTGFGTEAFF
TRBV15	few	TRBD1	TRBJ1-5	TGTGCCACCAGCAGGCCCCGAGGACAGGGGGCGTTTCAGCCCCAGCATTTT	CATSRPRGQGAFQPQHF
TRBV7-9	NA	NA	TRBJ1-2	TGTGCCAGCAGCTTAACGACCGTAGAAGCTAACTATGGCTACACCTTC	CASSLTTVEANYGYTF
TRBV2	few	TRBD2	TRBJ2-2	TGTGCCAGCAGTAAACTAGCGGGGGCCGGGGAGCTGTTTTTT	CASSKLAGAGELFF
TRBV5-1	NA	TRBD2	TRBJ2-5	TGCGCCAGCAGCTTGGCTAGCGGGGCGGCTGAAGAGACCCAGTACTTC	CASSLASGAAEETQYF
TRBV29-1	NA	NA	TRBJ2-1	TGCAGCGTTGAACCCTACAATGAGCAGTTCTTC	CSVEPYNEQFF
TRBV29-1	NA	NA	TRBJ2-7	TGTAAAGGAGTGGTCGAGCAGTACTTC	CKGVVEQYF
TRBV10-2	NA	TRBD1	TRBJ1-5	TGCGCCAGCAGGGGACAGGGGAACAATCAGCCCCAGCATTTT	CASRGQGNNQPQHF
TRBV9	few	TRBD1	TRBJ2-3	TGTGCCAGCAGCGAGATGGGACAGGGGTTAGATACGCAGTATTTT	CASSEMGQGLDTQYF
TRBV5-1	NA	TRBD1	TRBJ2-7	TGCGCCAGCAGCTTGGGCCCAGACAGGGCCAAATACGAGCAGTACTTC	CASSLGPDRAKYEQYF
TRBV29-1	few	TRBD1	TRBJ2-6	TGCAGCGTTGCAAAAGGGGGCGCTGGGGCCAACGTCCTGACTTTC	CSVAKGGAGANVLTF
TRBV10-3	NA	NA	TRBJ2-5	TGTGCCATCAGTGCCCGGTGGGGGGAGACCCAGTACTTC	CAISARWGETQYF
TRBV6-5	few	NA	TRBJ2-6	TGTGCCAGCAGTCAACACTTCCAGGGGGGGTTCGTCCTGACTTTC	CASSQHFQGGFVLTF
TRBV11-2	NA	NA	TRBJ2-7	TGTGCCAGCAGCCTGTCAAGTACCGGGAACTTCTACGAGCAGTACTTC	CASSLSSTGNFYEQYF
TRBV29-1	NA	NA	TRBJ2-3	TGCAGCGTTCTGATAGGGGGTACAGATACGCAGTATTTT	CSVLIGGTDTQYF
TRBV27	NA	NA	TRBJ1-2	TGTGCCAGCAGTTTAAAAAGGGATCACTATGGCTACACCTTC	CASSLKRDHYGYTF
TRBV2	few	NA	TRBJ2-1	TGTGCCAGCAGTACCCCTAAGGTGGAAGGCAATGAGCAGTTCTTC	CASSTPKVEGNEQFF